Shown below are 10 T cell receptor beta chains from a single sample sequenced in a study of blood T cell repertoires in COVID-19. Assay used: immunoSEQ multiplex PCR; TCRdb lists only in-frame clones, some missing. The table includes 110,000 or so clones, roughly 79% detected once. Sequenced material: peripheral blood. The receptors were sampled from a human donor in a cohort sampled during active COVID-19.

The chain carries TRBV11-2 and TRBJ2-1; 7 bases align to TRBD2. The CDR3 has 14 residues. V shed 2 bases and J 7 bases; nucleotides not matched to a gene: 5. Looked up from germline, CDR1 is SGHAT and CDR2 is FQNNGV. The CDR3 DNA sequence: TGTGCCAGCAGCTTATATCGGGGGGAGAATGAGCAGTTCTTC. It yields the protein CASSLYRGENEQFF.

CDR3 bases: TGTGCCAGCAGCTTGATGGGACAGGGGGCCCTTTCTGGAAACACCATATATTTT. Protein product: CASSLMGQGALSGNTIYF. J is TRBJ1-3 and V is TRBV5-4, with 12 bases lining up with TRBD1. Germline CDR1 reads SGHNT; CDR2 reads YYREEE (reference sequence). The length of the CDR3 is 18 residues. Unmatched junction bases numbered 6, after V lost 1 base and J lost 1 base.

The chain has TRBV2 and TRBJ1-2; unclear D gene. Trimming removed 8 bases at V and 3 bases at J, with 10 bases between. The CDR3 contains 12 residues. CDR1 is SNHLY, CDR2 FYNNEI, per germline. The CDR3 sequence: CASAPRDYGYTF. Written as DNA, the CDR3 is TGTGCCAGCGCTCCCCGGGACTATGGCTACACCTTC.

This chain connects TRBV29-1 to TRBJ2-1; 12 bases agree with TRBD2. The CDR3 runs to 14 residues. Germline V lookup: CDR1 SQVTM, CDR2 ANQGSEA. V was clipped by 1 base and J by 14 bases; unmatched bases: 9. CDR3 protein: CSVEVDPSGRGKFF. DNA for the CDR3: TGCAGCGTTGAAGTTGATCCTAGCGGGAGGGGAAAGTTCTTC.

V is TRBV27 and J is TRBJ1-5, with unresolved D. V lost 8 bases, J lost 6 bases, and 11 bases lay in between. The CDR3 spans 12 residues. Germline V gene lookup returns CDR1 MNHEY and CDR2 SMNVEV (reference sequence). CDR3 sequence reads: CASARGGQPQHF. The CDR3 DNA reads TGTGCCAGCGCCAGAGGAGGTCAGCCCCAGCATTTT.

This clone was seen at least ten times. The chain recombines TRBV29-1 with TRBJ1-2; TRBD1 aligns across 7 bases. The CDR3 spans 14 residues. V lost 4 bases and J lost 0; bases outside the gene matches: 5. CDR1 is SQVTM and CDR2 is ANQGSEA in the germline V gene. The CDR3 DNA reads TGCAGCGTTGGGGGACAGAACTCTAACTATGGCTACACCTTC. As protein: CSVGGQNSNYGYTF.

The genes are TRBV2 and TRBJ1-2, with TRBD1 matching 8 bases. Trimming cost V 2 bases and J 6 bases; bases outside gene matches: 2. CDR1 is SNHLY, CDR2 FYNNEI, per germline. CDR3 length: 13 residues. The CDR3 DNA follows: TGTGCCAGCAGTGAATTCAGGGGGCATGGCTACACCTTC. It encodes CASSEFRGHGYTF.

This chain links TRBV9 with TRBJ2-1, with 10 nucleotides matching TRBD2. V lost 3 bases and J lost 5; bases outside the gene matches: 5. The CDR3 length is 15 residues. Germline CDR1 SGDLS, CDR2 YYNGEE. The CDR3 bases are TGTGCCAGCAGCGAGAGCGGGAGGGTGCACAATGAGCAGTTCTTC. Translating gives CASSESGRVHNEQFF.

V and J are TRBV6-4 and TRBJ1-1; 8 positions match TRBD1. The V and J ends lost 3 bases and 3 bases, in that order; junction bases with no gene match: 3. The CDR3 loop spans 14 amino acids. Germline CDR1 MRHNA, CDR2 SNTAGT. CDR3 nucleotide sequence: TGTGCCAGCAGTGAGACAGGGGATCACACTGAAGCTTTCTTT. Its translation is CASSETGDHTEAFF.

The genes are TRBV5-1 and TRBJ1-6; tentatively, D is TRBD1 (6 bases). V lost 3 bases and J 0 bases, leaving 13 bases between the germline ends. The CDR3 length is 17 residues. Germline V gives CDR1 SGHRS, CDR2 YFSETQ. In DNA, the CDR3 is TGCGCCAGCAGCTCCCCACAGGGAAGCTCCTATAATTCACCCCTCCACTTT. Translated, it gives CASSSPQGSSYNSPLHF.